The sample holds a few counts of the clone carrying this T cell receptor (beta chain). Its specificity is unknown. CDR1 and CDR2 from the germline V gene are LGHNA and YSLEER. This CDR3 has 17 residues. V was shortened by 0 bases and J by 0 bases, with 14 bases between the two germline ends. The protocol attached unique molecular identifiers to individual cDNA molecules. TCRdb reprocessed the 5' RACE reads via MiXCR and lists one record per CDR3 protein. The sample lists fewer than 55,000 distinct CDR3 sequences; less than 8.5% were seen once. The source of the sample is a study of early T cells in non-severe SARS-CoV-2 infection. In the study overall: From unsorted whole blood, bulk RNA was sequenced, and the chains remained unpaired. Whole-study results and caveats: Matches to VDJdb favored anti-spike CD8 responses and missed private and CD4 specificities.

J is TRBJ1-1 and V is TRBV4-3, with D possibly matching TRBD1 (5 bases). The sequence was collected from an adult who was a healthcare worker with PCR-confirmed SARS-CoV-2 infection or an uninfected control (not recorded which). Material for sequencing was whole blood. The CDR3 nucleotides read TGCGCCAGCAGCCAAGATGGGGGAATCCGGTTGAACACTGAAGCTTTCTTT. Translated: CASSQDGGIRLNTEAFF.